The 26 T cell receptor beta chains below were found in one sample sequenced in a study of T cell responses to AZD1222 COVID-19 vaccine. The table came from immunoSEQ multiplex PCR; TCRdb's copy has only in-frame clones and leaves some out. This table has 130,000 or so clones, about 93% appearing once. Sample: peripheral blood, taken on day 0 of AZD1222 vaccination. The receptors shown here come from an adult in good health.

The chain is built from TRBV19 and TRBJ2-7, with 8 bases identical to TRBD1. The CDR3 is 15 amino acids. J was trimmed by 6 bases and V by 6 bases; bases with no gene match: 13. Germline V gene sequence: CDR1 LNHDA, CDR2 SQIVND (reference sequence). CDR3 DNA: TGTGCCAGTAGCGAACAGGGGGTACCACGGGGCGAGCAGTACTTC. This translates into CASSEQGVPRGEQYF. Combining the CDR3 with reference TRBV19 and TRBJ2-7 gives the whole variable domain DGGITQSPKYLFRKEGQNVTLSCEQNLNHDAMYWYRQDPGQGLRLIYYSQIVNDFQKGDIAEGYSVSREKKESFPLTVTSAQKNPTAFYLCASSEQGVPRGEQYFGPGTRLTVT.

The CDR3 nucleotides are TGTGCCAGCAGCCCCGGGACAGGGGGCTACGAGCAGTACTTC. This sequence encodes CASSPGTGGYEQYF. The gene calls are TRBV28 and TRBJ2-7, with TRBD1 identical over 11 bases. The CDR3 loop spans 14 amino acids. After removal of 6 bases from V and 3 bases from J, the junction contained 4 bases not matched to a gene. The germline V gene encodes CDR1 MDHEN and CDR2 SYDVKM.

V and J are TRBV6-5 and TRBJ1-2; TRBD1 might be the D (5 bases). CDR3 size: 14 residues. V dropped 7 bases and J dropped 8 bases, with 20 bases sitting between them. The germline gives CDR1 MNHEY, CDR2 SVGAGI. The CDR3 bases are TGTGCCAGCAATACCGGGACCCACTCTGAGGGCTACACCTTC. Protein sequence: CASNTGTHSEGYTF.

This chain connects TRBV19 to TRBJ1-1; possible D gene TRBD1, 5 bases. Germline values: CDR1 LNHDA, CDR2 SQIVND (reference sequence). CDR3 length: 14 residues. Trimming pared 7 bases from V and 1 base from J, leaving 13 bases between. CDR3 protein: CASTKGPGNTEAFF. DNA for the CDR3: TGTGCCAGTACGAAGGGACCGGGGAACACTGAAGCTTTCTTT.

V and J are TRBV27 and TRBJ2-7, with D uncertain. This CDR3 region has 12 residues. The V end lost 6 bases, the J end lost 6 bases, and 12 bases lay between the germline ends. The germline V gene has CDR1 MNHEY and CDR2 SMNVEV (reference sequence). Here the CDR3 reads CASSPVGLEQYF. CDR3 DNA sequence: TGTGCCAGCAGCCCCGTGGGCCTCGAGCAGTACTTC.

V is TRBV27 and J is TRBJ1-6; TRBD1 is a possible D gene (5 bases). The CDR3 extends over 15 amino acids. CDR1 is MNHEY, CDR2 SMNVEV, per germline (reference sequence). V lost 6 bases and J lost 7, with 16 bases in between. In DNA form, the CDR3 reads TGTGCCAGCAGGTCCGGGACCGCTCTAAATTCACCCCTCCACTTT. Protein: CASRSGTALNSPLHF.

The chain's CDR3 is CAFGQGETQYF. For the CDR3, the DNA is TGTGCCTTTGGACAGGGTGAGACCCAGTACTTC. V gene TRBV30 combines with J gene TRBJ2-5; TRBD1 matches 8 bases. CDR1 GTSNPN and CDR2 SVGIG come from the germline V gene (reference sequence). J was trimmed by 5 bases and V by 7 bases; bases with no gene match: 3. The CDR3 has 11 residues. Full variable domain (rest looked up from reference TRBV30 and TRBJ2-5): SQTIHQWPATLVQPVGSPLSLECTVEGTSNPNLYWYRQAAGRGLQLLFYSVGIGQISSEVPQNLSASRPQDRQFILSSKKLLLSDSGFYLCAFGQGETQYFGPGTRLLVL.

The V gene is TRBV27, the J gene TRBJ2-3; a weak D match, TRBD1 (6 bases). This CDR3 comprises 14 residues. The V and J ends lost 4 bases and 4 bases respectively, with 12 bases between them. From germline, CDR1 is MNHEY and CDR2 SMNVEV (reference sequence). CDR3 sequence reads: CASSSLKGADTQYF. CDR3 bases: TGTGCCAGCAGTTCCCTCAAGGGGGCAGATACGCAGTATTTT.

The J gene is TRBJ1-1, the V gene TRBV2, with unresolved D. V gave up 6 bases and J gave up 3 bases, with 8 bases separating them. The CDR3 is made up of 12 amino acids. CDR1 is SNHLY, CDR2 FYNNEI, per germline. The CDR3 here is CASRAGYTEAFF. The CDR3 bases are TGTGCCAGCAGGGCAGGATACACTGAAGCTTTCTTT.

The V gene is TRBV6-2 or TRBV6-3, the J gene TRBJ1-1, with D unresolved. This CDR3 spans 13 amino acids. In germline, CDR1 is MNHEY, CDR2 SVGEGT. V lost 3 bases and J 6 bases, leaving 11 bases between the germline ends. The CDR3: CASSYLEGSEAFF. The CDR3 nucleotides are TGTGCCAGCAGTTATCTGGAGGGATCTGAAGCTTTCTTT.

This clone was observed a single time. This chain uses TRBV7-2 with TRBJ2-1, with D perhaps given as TRBD1 or TRBD2 (5 bases each). The V gene lost 5 bases and the J gene lost 7 bases, with 21 bases spanning the gap. The CDR3 has 16 amino acids. From germline, CDR1 is SGHTA and CDR2 FQGNSA. The CDR3 region is CASSQRWGSLMNEQFF. The CDR3 DNA reads TGTGCCAGCAGCCAGAGATGGGGGAGTCTTATGAATGAGCAGTTCTTC. Complete variable domain (other parts from reference TRBV7-2 and TRBJ2-1): GAGVSQSPSNKVTEKGKDVELRCDPISGHTALYWYRQSLGQGLEFLIYFQGNSAPDKSGLPSDRFSAERTGGSVSTLTIQRTQQEDSAVYLCASSQRWGSLMNEQFFGPGTRLTVL.

The rearrangement links TRBV18 to TRBJ2-3, with 9 bases aligning to TRBD2. CDR3 length: 15 amino acids. V gave up 6 bases and J gave up 2 bases; unmatched junction bases: 6. Germline loops: CDR1 KGHSH, CDR2 LQKENI. CDR3 in amino acids: CASSRQREATDTQYF. The CDR3 DNA reads TGTGCCAGCTCCCGACAGCGGGAGGCCACAGATACGCAGTATTTT.

The rearrangement uses TRBV4-1 and TRBJ1-1; perhaps TRBD1 as D (5 bases). Trimming took off 1 base at V and 0 bases at J, with 9 bases between the two ends. The CDR3 consists of 15 residues. Germline V CDR1 and CDR2: MGHRA, YSYEKL. The CDR3 DNA follows: TGCGCCAGCAGCCAAGTTGGGACCATGAACACTGAAGCTTTCTTT. Translation: CASSQVGTMNTEAFF.

The gene calls are TRBV18 and TRBJ1-5, with TRBD1 matching 7 bases. Unmatched junction bases numbered 8, after V lost 3 bases and J lost 0 bases. This CDR3 has 17 amino acids. Germline V gives CDR1 KGHSH, CDR2 LQKENI. The CDR3 reads CASSPFPQGGSNQPQHF. CDR3 DNA: TGTGCCAGCTCACCCTTCCCCCAGGGGGGTAGCAATCAGCCCCAGCATTTT. Drawing the rest from reference TRBV18 and TRBJ1-5, the complete variable domain is NAGVMQNPRHLVRRRGQEARLRCSPMKGHSHVYWYRQLPEEGLKFMVYLQKENIIDESGMPKERFSAEFPKEGPSILRIQQVVRGDSAAYFCASSPFPQGGSNQPQHFGDGTRLSIL.

The chain uses TRBV25-1 and TRBJ2-3; 8 bases are a match to TRBD1. Germline V CDR1 and CDR2: MGHDK, SYGVNS. J gave up 2 bases and V 6 bases, and 7 bases lay outside the gene matches. The CDR3 runs to 15 residues. The CDR3 spells CASRKTGDITDTQYF. The CDR3 region has the DNA TGTGCCAGCAGGAAGACAGGGGATATCACAGATACGCAGTATTTT.

The V call is TRBV3-1 (or the pseudogene TRBV3-2), the J call TRBJ2-7; 7 bases map to TRBD1. The length of the CDR3 is 16 residues. Germline-derived CDR1 and CDR2 are LGHDT and YNNKEL (reference sequence). V gave up 7 bases and J gave up 0 bases; unmatched junction bases: 12. This chain's CDR3 is CASNSHRGGDSYEQYF. CDR3 DNA sequence: TGTGCCAGCAACAGTCATAGAGGGGGCGACTCCTACGAGCAGTACTTC.

The chain carries TRBV4-2 and TRBJ1-1; 8 nucleotides match TRBD1. The germline V gene encodes CDR1 LGHNA and CDR2 YNFKEQ. V shed 0 bases and J 3 bases; nucleotides not matched to a gene: 3. This CDR3 comprises 15 residues. The chain's CDR3 is CASSQEDREYTEAFF. Written as DNA, the CDR3 is TGTGCCAGCAGCCAAGAGGACAGGGAATACACTGAAGCTTTCTTT.

The rearrangement links TRBV6-1 to TRBJ2-2, with unresolved D. Germline V lookup: CDR1 MNHNS, CDR2 SASEGT. The CDR3 is 12 residues long. V shed 6 bases and J shed 2 bases, with 4 bases lying between them. The CDR3 DNA reads as TGTGCCAGCAGGCCCAACACCGGGGAGCTGTTTTTT. Protein sequence: CASRPNTGELFF.

J is TRBJ2-1 and V is TRBV11-2; no definite D call. V shed 7 bases and J shed 7 bases, with 14 bases lying between them. CDR1 is SGHAT, CDR2 FQNNGV, per germline. The CDR3 is 13 residues long. The DNA of the CDR3 is TGTGCCAGCACCCTAATCTCGCGGAATGAGCAGTTCTTC. Its translation is CASTLISRNEQFF.

Concerning this clone: A read error may account for a junction end that differs from germline. The chain employs TRBV10-3 and TRBJ2-7; D gene unclear. This CDR3 is built from 13 residues. Germline V gene sequence: CDR1 ENHRY, CDR2 SYGVKD. CDR3 region: CASYRETSSEQYF. The CDR3 bases are TGTGCCAGTTACAGAGAAACCTCCTCCGAGCAGTACTTC.

The genes are TRBV10-2 and TRBJ1-2; D remains ambiguous. V lost 1 base and J 5 bases, leaving 17 bases between the germline ends. The CDR3 contains 16 residues. Germline loops: CDR1 WSHSY, CDR2 SAAADI. The CDR3 region has the DNA TGCGCCAGCAGTGAGTTAGTAGGGTCAGTTTTATATGGCTACACCTTC. As protein: CASSELVGSVLYGYTF.

V usage is TRBV28 and J usage is TRBJ2-1; tentatively, D is TRBD1 (5 bases). This CDR3 comprises 15 residues. Germline loops: CDR1 MDHEN, CDR2 SYDVKM. V gave up 3 bases and J gave up 4 bases, with 13 bases separating them. CDR3 sequence reads: CASSLGRASYNEQFF. Written as DNA, the CDR3 is TGTGCCAGCAGTTTGGGCAGGGCAAGTTACAATGAGCAGTTCTTC.

This chain joins TRBV2 and TRBJ1-4, with 8 bases identical to TRBD1. Germline CDR1 reads SNHLY; CDR2 reads FYNNEI. Trimming took 5 bases from V and 4 from J; bases not matched to a gene: 6. The CDR3 covers 15 residues. In DNA, the CDR3 is TGTGCCAGCAGTTATTCGGGACAGGATAATGAAAAACTGTTTTTT. This sequence encodes CASSYSGQDNEKLFF. Full variable domain (rest looked up from reference TRBV2 and TRBJ1-4): EPEVTQTPSHQVTQMGQEVILRCVPISNHLYFYWYRQILGQKVEFLVSFYNNEISEKSEIFDDQFSVERPDGSNFTLKIRSTKLEDSAMYFCASSYSGQDNEKLFFGSGTQLSVL.

The chain couples TRBV10-3 to TRBJ2-7, with unresolved D. Germline V lookup: CDR1 ENHRY, CDR2 SYGVKD. Between the trimmed V and J ends, which lost 0 bases and 7 bases, there was a span of 10 bases. The CDR3 has 13 residues. Here the CDR3 reads CAISESTLKEQYF. The CDR3 DNA is TGTGCCATCAGTGAGTCGACTTTGAAGGAGCAGTACTTC.

The rearrangement links TRBV5-5 to TRBJ1-5; TRBD1 aligns across 10 bases. V dropped 4 bases and J dropped 1; count of bases not matched to a gene: 2. The CDR3 loop spans 15 amino acids. CDR1 and CDR2 (germline): SGHKS, YYEKEE (reference sequence). CDR3 in amino acids: CASSVGQGSNQPQHF. The CDR3 region has the DNA TGTGCCAGCAGCGTGGGACAGGGGAGCAATCAGCCCCAGCATTTT.

This clone was found once. V is TRBV30 and J is TRBJ1-6; the D gene is possibly TRBD1 (6 bases). Trimming pared 3 bases from V and 3 bases from J, leaving 6 bases between. CDR3 length equals 13 residues. CDR1 GTSNPN and CDR2 SVGIG come from the germline V gene (reference sequence). CDR3 bases: TGTGCCTGGAGGGACAGCTATAATTCACCCCTCCACTTT. The encoded protein is CAWRDSYNSPLHF.